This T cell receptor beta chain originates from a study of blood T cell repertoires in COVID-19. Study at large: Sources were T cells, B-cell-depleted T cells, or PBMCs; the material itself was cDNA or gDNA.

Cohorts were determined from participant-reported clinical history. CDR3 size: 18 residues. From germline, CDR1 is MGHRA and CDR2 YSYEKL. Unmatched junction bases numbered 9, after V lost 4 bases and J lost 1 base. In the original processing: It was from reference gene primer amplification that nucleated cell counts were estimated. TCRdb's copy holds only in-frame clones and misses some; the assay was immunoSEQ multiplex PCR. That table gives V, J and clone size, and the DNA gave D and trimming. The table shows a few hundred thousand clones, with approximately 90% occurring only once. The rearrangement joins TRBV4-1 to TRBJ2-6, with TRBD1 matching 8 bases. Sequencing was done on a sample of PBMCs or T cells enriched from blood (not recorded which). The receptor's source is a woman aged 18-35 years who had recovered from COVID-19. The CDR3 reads CASSLGQGPLSGANVLTF. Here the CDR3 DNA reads TGCGCCAGCAGCCTCGGACAGGGCCCATTATCTGGGGCCAACGTCCTGACTTTC.